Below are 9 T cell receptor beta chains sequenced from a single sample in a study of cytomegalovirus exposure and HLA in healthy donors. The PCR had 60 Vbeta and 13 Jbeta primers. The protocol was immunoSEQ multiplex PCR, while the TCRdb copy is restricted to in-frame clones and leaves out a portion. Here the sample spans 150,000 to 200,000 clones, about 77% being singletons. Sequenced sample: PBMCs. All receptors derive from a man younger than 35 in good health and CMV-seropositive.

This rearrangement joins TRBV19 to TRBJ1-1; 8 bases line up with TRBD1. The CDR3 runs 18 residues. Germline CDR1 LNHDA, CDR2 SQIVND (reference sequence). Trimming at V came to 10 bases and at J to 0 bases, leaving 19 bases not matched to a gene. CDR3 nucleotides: TGTGCCACCGCCCTTTCGACCAGGGGGCGTAAACTGAACACTGAAGCTTTCTTT. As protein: CATALSTRGRKLNTEAFF.

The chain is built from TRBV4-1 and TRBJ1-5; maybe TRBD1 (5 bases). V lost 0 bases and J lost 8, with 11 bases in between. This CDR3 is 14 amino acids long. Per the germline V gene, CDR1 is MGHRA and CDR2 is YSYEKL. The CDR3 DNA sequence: TGCGCCAGCAGCCAAGAGGGGGGTCGGGAGCCCCAGCATTTT. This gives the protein CASSQEGGREPQHF.

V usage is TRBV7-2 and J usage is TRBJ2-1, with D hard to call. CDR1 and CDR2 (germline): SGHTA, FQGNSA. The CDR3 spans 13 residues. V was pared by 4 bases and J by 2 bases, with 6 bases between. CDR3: CASSYNPYNEQFF. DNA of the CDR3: TGTGCCAGCAGCTACAATCCCTACAATGAGCAGTTCTTC.

CDR3 protein: CSVDKQGNTEAFF. In DNA form, the CDR3 reads TGCAGCGTTGACAAACAGGGGAACACTGAAGCTTTCTTT. The gene calls are TRBV29-1 and TRBJ1-1, with D possibly being TRBD1 (6 bases). V lost 3 bases to trimming and J lost 1 base, with 9 bases between them. This CDR3 is 13 amino acids long. Germline loops: CDR1 SQVTM, CDR2 ANQGSEA.

DNA for the CDR3: TGTGCCATCACACAGGGTGTTTCCTACGAGCAGTACTTC. Translating it yields CAITQGVSYEQYF. V usage is TRBV10-3 and J usage is TRBJ2-7, with D maybe TRBD1 (6 bases). Germline values: CDR1 ENHRY, CDR2 SYGVKD. Trimming shortened V by 7 bases and J by 1 base, and 11 bases separated the two germline ends. The CDR3 covers 13 residues.

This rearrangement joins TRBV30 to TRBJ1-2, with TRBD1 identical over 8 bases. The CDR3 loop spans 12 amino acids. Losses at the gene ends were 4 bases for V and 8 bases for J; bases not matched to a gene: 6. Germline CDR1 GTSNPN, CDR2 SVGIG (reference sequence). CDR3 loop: CAWIRGPGGYTF. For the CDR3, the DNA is TGTGCCTGGATCAGGGGGCCAGGGGGCTACACCTTC.

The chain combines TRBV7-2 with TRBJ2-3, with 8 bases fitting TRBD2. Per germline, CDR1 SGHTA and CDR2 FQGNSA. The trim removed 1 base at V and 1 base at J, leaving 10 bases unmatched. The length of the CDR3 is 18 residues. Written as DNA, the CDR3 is TGTGCCAGCAGCTTAGAGGGGATAGCGGGAAGGGGCACAGATACGCAGTATTTT. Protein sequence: CASSLEGIAGRGTDTQYF.

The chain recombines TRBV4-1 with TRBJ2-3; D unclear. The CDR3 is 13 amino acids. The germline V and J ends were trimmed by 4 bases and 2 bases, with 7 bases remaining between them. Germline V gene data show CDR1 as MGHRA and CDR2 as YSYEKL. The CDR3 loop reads CASSLSPTDTQYF. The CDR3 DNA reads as TGCGCCAGCAGCCTCTCTCCCACAGATACGCAGTATTTT.

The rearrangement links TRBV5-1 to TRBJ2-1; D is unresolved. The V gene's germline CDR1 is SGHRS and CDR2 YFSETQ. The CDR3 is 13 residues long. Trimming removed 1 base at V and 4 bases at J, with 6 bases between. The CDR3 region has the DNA TGCGCCAGCAGCTTGCAGGTGTACAATGAGCAGTTCTTC. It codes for CASSLQVYNEQFF.